What follows are 28 T cell receptor beta chains derived from one specimen sequenced in a study of shared clonotypes between healthy human individuals (TCRdb year 2020). Library preparation used the immunoSEQ multiplex PCR assay. Entries here come from immuneACCESS through TCRdb and include only in-frame sequences with V and J called. Some clones fail to appear in such tables; in the studies checked, an unresolved V gene covers under half of the shortfall, and the cause of the remainder is unknown. For this sample there are millions of clones; 85% to 95% appear just once. The ten top clones hold 0.9% to 1.3% of the sample. CD8 naive samples were CD45RO-negative cells positively selected for CCR7, giving a CD45RA+CCR7+ population that excluded TemRA cells. The sample was naive CD8+ T cells sorted from blood. The cell subset or site label, as the study defines it: CD45RA+CCR7+. These receptors originate from a man younger than 35 in good health.

The CDR3 loop reads CASSKTQGEAFF. CDR3 DNA: TGTGCCAGCAGTAAAACACAGGGTGAAGCTTTCTTT. The chain couples TRBV9 to TRBJ1-1; tentatively, D is TRBD1 (6 bases). This CDR3 comprises 12 residues. Trimming took 5 bases from V and 7 from J, leaving 12 bases between them. Germline values: CDR1 SGDLS, CDR2 YYNGEE.

The genes are TRBV27 and TRBJ2-2; 9 nucleotides line up with TRBD1. This CDR3 contains 16 residues. The junction had 6 bases not matched to a gene; V was cut back by 3 bases and J by 4 bases. Germline assignment: CDR1 MNHEY and CDR2 SMNVEV (reference sequence). CDR3 coding DNA: TGTGCCAGCAGTTTGGACCGGGACAGGGTCACCGGGGAGCTGTTTTTT. Its protein product is CASSLDRDRVTGELFF.

V is TRBV5-1 and J is TRBJ2-7; 8 bases line up with TRBD1. The CDR3 has 17 residues. Germline CDR1 is SGHRS and CDR2 is YFSETQ. The V and J ends lost 1 base and 0 bases, in that order; junction bases with no gene match: 9. The CDR3 nucleotides read TGCGCCAGCAGCTTGCTCCCTTATGGACAGGGCTCCTACGAGCAGTACTTC. It codes for CASSLLPYGQGSYEQYF.

The V and J genes are TRBV27 and TRBJ1-5; D might be TRBD1 (5 bases). Germline loops: CDR1 MNHEY, CDR2 SMNVEV (reference sequence). With 6 bases removed from V and 2 bases from J, the gap between germline ends came to 14 bases. CDR3 size: 15 residues. CDR3 residues: CASRPRGVGNQPQHF. DNA for the CDR3: TGTGCCAGCAGACCTCGGGGGGTGGGCAATCAGCCCCAGCATTTT.

The chain links TRBV23-1 to TRBJ2-5; D is perhaps TRBD1 or TRBD2 (5 bases each). TRBV23-1 is treated as an ORF (open reading frame) with a function not yet certain. This CDR3 contains 14 residues. Trimming pared 6 bases from V and 0 bases from J, leaving 11 bases between. Here the CDR3 DNA reads TGCGCCAGCAGCCTGGGGGACCACCAAGAGACCCAGTACTTC. It codes for CASSLGDHQETQYF.

This clone was recorded only once. The chain uses TRBV7-9 and TRBJ2-5, with 12 bases matching TRBD2. Trimming removed 11 bases from V and 1 base from J; junction bases left unmatched: 8. This CDR3 region has 15 residues. Per the germline V gene, CDR1 is SEHNR and CDR2 is FQNEAQ (reference sequence). The CDR3 reads CAGSTSGRIQETQYF. DNA for the CDR3: TGTGCCGGGTCAACTAGCGGGAGGATCCAAGAGACCCAGTACTTC.

This CDR3 reads CASSLDREGLNEKLFF. The CDR3 DNA is TGTGCCAGCAGCTTAGATCGGGAGGGCCTTAATGAAAAACTGTTTTTT. The chain uses TRBV11-2 and TRBJ1-4; D gene unclear. V lost 0 bases and J 4 bases, leaving 12 bases between the germline ends. Germline V gene data show CDR1 as SGHAT and CDR2 as FQNNGV. The CDR3 has 16 amino acids.

The chain is built from TRBV4-1 and TRBJ2-2; no clear D gene. The V end was cut by 2 bases, the J end by 7 bases, with 5 bases between. The V gene's germline CDR1 is MGHRA and CDR2 YSYEKL. The CDR3 contains 12 residues. CDR3 sequence reads: CASSQYGGELFF. The CDR3 coding sequence is TGCGCCAGCAGCCAATACGGCGGGGAGCTGTTTTTT.

This clone was seen only once. The chain combines TRBV10-2 with TRBJ2-7; D gene ambiguous. In germline, CDR1 is WSHSY, CDR2 SAAADI. V was trimmed by 2 bases and J by 13 bases, leaving 15 bases between them. This CDR3 is built from 12 residues. In nucleotides, the CDR3 is TGCGCCAGCAGTGAGGGATCGACCGGGCCCTACTTC. It codes for CASSEGSTGPYF.

This clone occurred once. The chain is built from TRBV30 and TRBJ1-3, with a tentative D call TRBD1 (5 bases). The germline V gene has CDR1 GTSNPN and CDR2 SVGIG (reference sequence). V lost 5 bases to trimming and J lost 0 bases, with 8 bases between them. The CDR3 runs 13 residues. The CDR3 DNA reads as TGTGCCTGGGACAGTGACTCTGGAAACACCATATATTTT. This encodes CAWDSDSGNTIYF.

The chain joins TRBV29-1 to TRBJ2-7, with D uncertain. Germline V gives CDR1 SQVTM, CDR2 ANQGSEA. The CDR3 has 13 residues. V was pared by 5 bases and J by 3 bases, with 14 bases between. CDR3 nucleotide sequence: TGCAGCGTTCAGTTGGGCAGTCTCTACGAGCAGTACTTC. Protein sequence: CSVQLGSLYEQYF.

V gene TRBV27 combines with J gene TRBJ2-7; TRBD1 matches at 7 bases. Germline CDR1 and CDR2: MNHEY and SMNVEV (reference sequence). CDR3 size: 14 residues. V shed 4 bases, J shed 0 bases, and the junction held 3 bases outside the gene matches. CDR3 nucleotide sequence: TGTGCCAGCAGTTCGACAGGGAACTCCTACGAGCAGTACTTC. It encodes CASSSTGNSYEQYF.

The J gene is TRBJ2-7, the V gene TRBV19, with D perhaps matching TRBD2 (5 bases). The CDR3 totals 13 residues. Per germline, CDR1 LNHDA and CDR2 SQIVND (reference sequence). The ends were cut back, 5 bases at V and 1 base at J, with 9 bases in the middle. In DNA, the CDR3 is TGTGCCAGTAGTTGGGAGAAGTCCTACGAGCAGTACTTC. This encodes CASSWEKSYEQYF. Variable domain in full (rest from reference TRBV19 and TRBJ2-7): DGGITQSPKYLFRKEGQNVTLSCEQNLNHDAMYWYRQDPGQGLRLIYYSQIVNDFQKGDIAEGYSVSREKKESFPLTVTSAQKNPTAFYLCASSWEKSYEQYFGPGTRLTVT.

CDR3 nucleotides: TGCAGCGTTGAAGATGGGGTAGGCGGAGGTGGGACCCAGTACTTC. It codes for CSVEDGVGGGGTQYF. V gene TRBV29-1 combines with J gene TRBJ2-5; TRBD2 might be the D (5 bases). This CDR3 contains 15 residues. Trimming shortened V by 0 bases and J by 7 bases, and 18 bases separated the two germline ends. Germline V gives CDR1 SQVTM, CDR2 ANQGSEA.

This clone was seen more than once but under ten times. The chain links TRBV6-5 to TRBJ2-7; TRBD1 matches at 7 bases. Losses at the gene ends were 5 bases for V and 3 bases for J; bases not matched to a gene: 7. Germline CDR1 reads MNHEY; CDR2 reads SVGAGI. The CDR3 totals 14 residues. The CDR3 nucleotides are TGTGCCAGCAGTGCAGGGGGTAATTTCTACGAGCAGTACTTC. Residues: CASSAGGNFYEQYF.

The chain links TRBV28 to TRBJ2-7; 10 positions match TRBD1. This CDR3 spans 17 amino acids. The V gene end was trimmed by 7 bases and the J gene end by 5 bases; junction bases not matched to a gene: 17. In germline, CDR1 is MDHEN, CDR2 SYDVKM. CDR3 amino acids: CASTPRDRGIYLHEQYF. CDR3 in DNA: TGTGCCAGCACTCCCCGGGACAGGGGCATTTACCTCCACGAGCAGTACTTC.

The V and J genes are TRBV15 and TRBJ2-7; TRBD2 agrees at 12 bases. The germline V gene has CDR1 LNHNV and CDR2 YYDKDF (reference sequence). The junction had 5 bases not matched to a gene; V was cut back by 1 base and J by 7 bases. The CDR3 totals 15 residues. The CDR3 coding sequence is TGTGCCACCAGCAGAGGACTAGCGGGAGATTTGGAGCAGTACTTC. Encoded protein: CATSRGLAGDLEQYF.

Remarks on this clone: Additional DNA sequences in this sample encode the identical CDR3. This chain uses TRBV13 with TRBJ1-2; D might be TRBD1 (5 bases). The CDR3 extends over 13 amino acids. The germline CDR1 and CDR2 sequences are PRHDT and FYEKMQ (reference sequence). Deletions cut 3 bases from V and 4 bases from J, with 9 bases between. The CDR3 nucleotides are TGTGCCAGCAGCTTGGGCAGGGTCTATGGCTACACCTTC. Its protein is CASSLGRVYGYTF.

This clone was recorded only once. This chain links TRBV27 with TRBJ2-3; 14 bases map to TRBD2. V trimming: 4 bases; J trimming: 4 bases; junction bases outside the gene matches: 7. The CDR3 is 17 amino acids. The germline gives CDR1 MNHEY, CDR2 SMNVEV (reference sequence). CDR3 loop: CASSSPGTSGSADTQYF. As DNA, the CDR3 is TGTGCCAGCAGTTCGCCCGGGACTAGCGGGAGTGCAGATACGCAGTATTTT.

The chain is built from TRBV6-6 and TRBJ2-1, with 7 bases identical to TRBD2. Germline-derived CDR1 and CDR2 are MNHNY and SVGAGI (reference sequence). V was pared by 8 bases and J by 9 bases, with 13 bases of the junction left unmatched. The CDR3 totals 14 residues. The CDR3 protein is CASDGNGGRVEQFF. DNA of the CDR3: TGTGCCAGCGATGGGAACGGGGGGAGGGTTGAGCAGTTCTTC.

In regard to this clone: Other DNA variants within this sample encode the same CDR3. V usage is TRBV4-1 and J usage is TRBJ2-7; 11 bases are shared with TRBD1. V shed 2 bases, J shed 4 bases, and the junction held 1 base outside the gene matches. The CDR3 is made up of 14 amino acids. Per germline, CDR1 MGHRA and CDR2 YSYEKL. The CDR3 bases are TGCGCCAGCAGCCAAAGGGACAGGGGGTACGAGCAGTACTTC. This gives the protein CASSQRDRGYEQYF.

The chain joins TRBV13 to TRBJ2-6; TRBD1 agrees at 9 bases. CDR1 and CDR2 from the germline V gene are PRHDT and FYEKMQ (reference sequence). V trimming: 2 bases; J trimming: 2 bases; junction bases outside the gene matches: 10. This CDR3 is 19 amino acids long. Written as DNA, the CDR3 is TGTGCCAGCAGCTTATGGGGGGGACAGGGCTTTACTGGGGCCAACGTCCTGACTTTC. Translation gives CASSLWGGQGFTGANVLTF.

This rearrangement joins TRBV6-5 to TRBJ2-7; 8 bases line up with TRBD2. V lost 6 bases to trimming and J lost 2 bases; unmatched junction nucleotides: 6. Germline lookup yields CDR1 MNHEY and CDR2 SVGAGI. This CDR3 has 14 residues. CDR3 bases: TGTGCCAGCAGCCAGCGGCGGGAGGCCTACGAGCAGTACTTC. Translated: CASSQRREAYEQYF.

The chain recombines TRBV9 with TRBJ1-1; tentative D call: TRBD1 (6 bases). CDR1 and CDR2 from the germline V gene are SGDLS and YYNGEE. V was clipped by 0 bases and J by 4 bases, with 16 bases between them. The CDR3 runs 16 residues. The CDR3 is CASSVEDSPGGTEAFF. In DNA form, the CDR3 reads TGTGCCAGCAGCGTAGAGGACAGTCCGGGGGGCACTGAAGCTTTCTTT.

As regards this clone: Other DNA sequences from this sample encode an identical CDR3 as well. V is TRBV30 and J is TRBJ1-4; 7 bases line up with TRBD1. The V and J ends lost 0 bases and 8 bases, in that order; junction bases with no gene match: 6. Germline assignment: CDR1 GTSNPN and CDR2 SVGIG (reference sequence). The CDR3 spans 14 residues. The CDR3 DNA reads TGTGCCTGGAGTGTGACAGGGTTGAGCGAAAAACTGTTTTTT. It translates to CAWSVTGLSEKLFF.

The V call is TRBV7-6, the J call TRBJ1-4, with D unresolved. This CDR3 has 15 amino acids. Trimming took off 2 bases at V and 3 bases at J, with 10 bases between the two ends. Per the germline V gene, CDR1 is SGHVS and CDR2 is FNYEAQ. The CDR3 bases are TGTGCCAGCAGCTTATCCCCCGGGTCTAATGAAAAACTGTTTTTT. Protein: CASSLSPGSNEKLFF.

This clone occurred once. The V and J genes are TRBV13 and TRBJ2-3, with D unresolved. The ends were cut back, 1 base at V and 3 bases at J, with 5 bases in the middle. CDR3 length equals 13 residues. Germline-derived CDR1 and CDR2 are PRHDT and FYEKMQ (reference sequence). The CDR3 protein is CASSLEVTDTQYF. The CDR3 DNA sequence: TGTGCCAGCAGCTTAGAAGTTACAGATACGCAGTATTTT.

The V and J genes are TRBV15 and TRBJ2-1, with 9 bases that match TRBD1. There are 14 residues in the CDR3. Germline V gives CDR1 LNHNV, CDR2 YYDKDF (reference sequence). J lost 8 bases, V lost 1 base, and 3 bases had no gene match. CDR3 sequence reads: CATSRGTGVDEQFF. In nucleotides, the CDR3 is TGTGCCACCAGCAGAGGGACAGGGGTAGATGAGCAGTTCTTC.